These 14 T cell receptor beta chains came from one sample sequenced in a study of T cells in Graves' hyperthyroidism and ophthalmopathy. TCR beta CDR3 regions were amplified from RNA. First-round RT-PCR targeting the TCR CDR3 was performed with the HTBI primer set. TCRdb reprocessed the multiplex PCR reads via MiXCR and lists one record per CDR3 protein. Seen here are approximately 300,000 distinct CDR3 sequences, over 15% observed once, and the top ten hold approximately 60%. Sequences were obtained from blood. These receptors were obtained from an older woman with Graves' ophthalmopathy.

This rearrangement joins TRBV2 to TRBJ1-2, with 8 bases lining up with TRBD1. The CDR3 runs 13 residues. The trim removed 5 bases at V and 8 bases at J, leaving 7 bases unmatched. Germline CDR1 and CDR2: SNHLY and FYNNEI. The DNA for the CDR3 is TGTGCCAGCAGTCGCCGGACAGGGAACGGCTACACCTTC. Translation gives CASSRRTGNGYTF.

In regard to this clonotype: A far larger clone is a single base away, which makes a read error likely. The V call is TRBV12-3 or TRBV12-4, the J call TRBJ1-1; D ambiguous. There are 14 residues in the CDR3. Trimming shortened V by 3 bases and J by 3 bases, and 11 bases separated the two germline ends. CDR3 residues: CASSLDGMDTEAFF. In nucleotides, the CDR3 is TGTGCCAGCAGTTTGGACGGAATGGACACTGAAGCTTTCTTT.

This clonotype was seen ten or more times. The rearrangement uses TRBV7-8 and TRBJ1-1; D is perhaps TRBD1 (5 bases). This CDR3 region has 17 residues. The ends were cut back, 4 bases at V and 3 bases at J, with 21 bases in the middle. Germline V lookup: CDR1 SGHVS, CDR2 FQNEAQ. The CDR3 DNA sequence: TGTGCCAGCAGCTCGACCCCCTTCGGCGGGACGGACACTGAAGCTTTCTTT. Protein: CASSSTPFGGTDTEAFF.

The chain has TRBV3-1 and TRBJ2-2; a weak D match, TRBD2 (6 bases). CDR1 is LGHDT, CDR2 YNNKEL, per germline (reference sequence). Trimming cost V 1 base and J 6 bases, with 9 bases left between them. The CDR3 has 14 amino acids. In nucleotides, the CDR3 is TGTGCCAGCAGCCAAGGCGGGGAATCCGGGGAGCTGTTTTTT. Its protein is CASSQGGESGELFF.

In its sample, this clonotype was seen a few times. This chain links TRBV7-9 with TRBJ2-1, with 11 bases fitting TRBD2. V shed 1 base and J 4 bases; nucleotides not matched to a gene: 3. Germline V lookup: CDR1 SEHNR, CDR2 FQNEAQ (reference sequence). The CDR3 consists of 16 residues. This chain's CDR3 is CASSLEIAGGYNEQFF. DNA for the CDR3: TGTGCCAGCAGCTTAGAGATAGCGGGGGGGTACAATGAGCAGTTCTTC.

This clonotype was counted ten times or more. The J gene is TRBJ2-5, the V gene TRBV7-9; 13 bases match TRBD2. The CDR3 totals 16 residues. The V and J ends lost 5 bases and 1 base, in that order; junction bases with no gene match: 4. CDR1 is SEHNR, CDR2 FQNEAQ, per germline (reference sequence). CDR3 residues: CASSPGTSGAQETQYF. CDR3 bases: TGTGCCAGCAGCCCGGGGACTAGCGGGGCCCAAGAGACCCAGTACTTC.

There are a few counts of this clonotype. A much larger clone is a single base away; this may be a read error. The genes are TRBV5-1 and TRBJ2-3; D gene ambiguous. This CDR3 region has 13 residues. The germline V gene encodes CDR1 SGHRS and CDR2 YFSETQ. The CDR3 DNA sequence: TGTGCCAGCAGCTTAGTCGCCGCAGATACGCAGTATTTT. Translating gives CASSLVAADTQYF.

This clonotype was picked up many times. The rearrangement uses TRBV12-3 or TRBV12-4 and TRBJ2-7, with D maybe TRBD2 (6 bases). The ends were cut back, 2 bases at V and 3 bases at J, with 11 bases in the middle. The length of the CDR3 is 14 residues. The CDR3 sequence: CASSLRDFHYEQYF. The CDR3 DNA follows: TGTGCCAGCAGTTTAAGGGACTTCCACTACGAGCAGTACTTC.

This clonotype was observed a few times. The rearrangement joins TRBV7-9 to TRBJ1-2; a possible D gene is TRBD1 (6 bases). Trimming stripped 4 bases from V and 7 bases from J, with 13 bases between. There are 13 residues in the CDR3. The germline gives CDR1 SEHNR, CDR2 FQNEAQ (reference sequence). DNA for the CDR3: TGTGCCAGCAGCTCCTCGGACAGACCTGGCTACACCTTC. It encodes CASSSSDRPGYTF.

This clonotype has ten or more counts. The chain joins TRBV27 to TRBJ2-5, with 10 bases aligning to TRBD2. J was trimmed by 4 bases and V by 1 base; bases with no gene match: 6. This CDR3 region has 16 residues. Germline values: CDR1 MNHEY, CDR2 SMNVEV (reference sequence). As DNA, the CDR3 is TGTGCCAGCAGTTTATTCCCGGGACTAGCGTCAGAGACCCAGTACTTC. Protein product: CASSLFPGLASETQYF.

This clonotype was seen at least ten times. This rearrangement joins TRBV18 to TRBJ1-5; no definite D call. CDR1 and CDR2 (germline): KGHSH, LQKENI. The CDR3 is 13 amino acids. Trimming left V 8 bases short and J 4 bases short, with 12 bases between. The CDR3 loop reads CASAIGDNQPQHF. Written as DNA, the CDR3 is TGTGCCAGCGCAATCGGGGATAATCAGCCCCAGCATTTT. Supplemented by reference TRBV18 and TRBJ1-5, the full variable domain reads NAGVMQNPRHLVRRRGQEARLRCSPMKGHSHVYWYRQLPEEGLKFMVYLQKENIIDESGMPKERFSAEFPKEGPSILRIQQVVRGDSAAYFCASAIGDNQPQHFGDGTRLSIL.

This clonotype was found many times. The chain couples TRBV28 to TRBJ1-2; D is possibly TRBD1 (5 bases). The ends were cut back, 6 bases at V and 3 bases at J, with 20 bases in the middle. Germline values: CDR1 MDHEN, CDR2 SYDVKM. The CDR3 consists of 16 residues. In nucleotides, the CDR3 is TGTGCCAGCAGGGGAGGGTCGGGGCGCAAGTACTATGGCTACACCTTC. Protein product: CASRGGSGRKYYGYTF.

This clonotype was counted ten times or more. This chain joins TRBV7-3 and TRBJ2-7; 9 bases match TRBD1. The V segment lost 2 bases and the J segment 7 bases; nucleotides outside the gene matches: 6. This CDR3 spans 14 amino acids. Per germline, CDR1 SGHTA and CDR2 FQGTGA. The CDR3 loop is CASSLGTGTGEQYF. The DNA of the CDR3 is TGTGCCAGCAGCTTAGGGACAGGGACGGGGGAGCAGTACTTC.

This clonotype has at least ten counts. The rearrangement links TRBV7-9 to TRBJ2-3; D might be TRBD1 (6 bases). The CDR3 sequence is 14 residues long. Germline V gene data show CDR1 as SEHNR and CDR2 as FQNEAQ (reference sequence). Trimming took off 5 bases at V and 6 bases at J, with 15 bases between the two ends. CDR3 coding DNA: TGTGCCAGCAGCCCAGACAGGTGGTCCGATACGCAGTATTTT. Protein product: CASSPDRWSDTQYF.